The clone carrying this TCR beta chain was counted once. Its matching antigen is unknown. The entry originates in a study of OX40 agonist ivuxolimab in advanced cancers. Across the whole study: In this cohort, patients received ivuxolimab, an agonistic anti-OX40 (CD134) antibody. The study's findings and limits: The study did not work out the antigen specificity of the expanded peripheral T cells.

Autoimmune disease history or systemic immunosuppression meant exclusion. Trimming cost V 4 bases and J 3 bases, with 10 bases left between them. Germline lookup yields CDR1 SGHNT and CDR2 YYREEE (reference sequence). The CDR3 runs to 13 residues. Using immunoSEQ multiplex PCR, the repertoire was profiled, and TCRdb retains in-frame clones only, with some absent. The sample records 150,000 to 190,000 clones, roughly 92% being singletons. The genes are TRBV5-4 and TRBJ1-1, with D maybe TRBD1 (5 bases). This TCR was recovered from an adult with an advanced solid tumor such as melanoma, head and neck, liver or kidney cancer. This specimen was CD4+ or CD8+ T cells sorted from blood, taken in a trial of the OX40 agonist ivuxolimab. The CDR3 protein is CASSHPRDTEAFF. The CDR3 coding sequence is TGTGCCAGCAGCCACCCCAGGGACACTGAAGCTTTCTTT.